This TCR beta chain was observed in a study of cytomegalovirus exposure and HLA in healthy donors. Across the whole study: The approximately 120 validation repertoires matched the roughly 650 first-cohort repertoires in platform, a later analysis reported. Notes on the study in general: Most TCR sequences were rare, but some public TCRs occurred in many donors. Researchers reported that a few CMV-associated chains were confirmed in vitro as CMV antigen-specific. It was 160 or so TCR beta chains that were listed as cytomegalovirus-associated.

Germline lookup yields CDR1 MDHEN and CDR2 SYDVKM. There are 13 residues in the CDR3. The V gene end was trimmed by 8 bases and the J gene end by 10 bases; junction bases not matched to a gene: 7. The table came from immunoSEQ multiplex PCR; TCRdb's copy has only in-frame clones and leaves some out. The sample comprises more than 95,000 clones, more than 70% of which are singletons, and about 1.8% rests with the top ten. This clone was found a few times. The antigen is not known. Sample: PBMCs. This TCR was recovered from a man younger than 35 in good health and CMV-seronegative. V is TRBV28 and J is TRBJ2-1; 11 bases are a match to TRBD2. DNA of the CDR3: TGTGCCAGCGTACTAGCGGGAGTACGAGAGCAGTTCTTC. Its protein product is CASVLAGVREQFF.